The clone carrying this TCR beta chain was detected many times. The data originate from a study of T-cell reconstitution after alpha-beta-depleted transplantation in children. V lost 4 bases and J lost 6; bases outside the gene matches: 5. This CDR3 has 14 amino acids. The authors prepared the TCRbeta library with unique molecular identifiers. TCRdb analysed the PCR reads with MiXCR anew, one entry per CDR3 protein. Here the sample spans about 270,000 distinct CDR3 sequences, over 8% being singletons. The material was PBMCs from the stem cell graft donor, obtained from the stem cell graft. The TCR was taken from a human donor who donated a stem cell graft to a child with SCID. This chain joins TRBV12-3 or TRBV12-4 and TRBJ2-1, with 8 bases matching TRBD1. CDR3 bases: TGTGCCAGCAGTTCTAGGACAGGGTTCAATGAGCAGTTCTTC. Translation: CASSSRTGFNEQFF.